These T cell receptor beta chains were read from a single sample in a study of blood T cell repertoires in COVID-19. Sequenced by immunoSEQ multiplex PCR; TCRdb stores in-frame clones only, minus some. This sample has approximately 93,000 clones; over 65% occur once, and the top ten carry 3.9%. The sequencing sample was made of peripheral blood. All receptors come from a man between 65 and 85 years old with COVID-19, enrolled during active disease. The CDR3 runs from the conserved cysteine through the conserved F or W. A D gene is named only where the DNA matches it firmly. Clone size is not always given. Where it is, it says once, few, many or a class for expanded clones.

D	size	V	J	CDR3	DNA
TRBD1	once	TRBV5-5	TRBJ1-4	CASRQDRVNEKLFF	TGTGCCAGCAGGCAGGACAGGGTAAACGAAAAACTGTTTTTT
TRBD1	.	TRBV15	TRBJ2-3	CATSRVSGQGTDTQYF	TGTGCCACCAGCAGAGTATCGGGACAGGGAACAGATACGCAGTATTTT
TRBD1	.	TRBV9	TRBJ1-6	CASGQGVLPLYNSPLHF	TGTGCCAGTGGACAGGGGGTACTCCCCCTCTATAATTCACCCCTCCACTTT
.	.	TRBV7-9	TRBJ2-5	CASSLGQQETQYF	TGTGCCAGCAGCTTAGGGCAGCAAGAGACCCAGTACTTC
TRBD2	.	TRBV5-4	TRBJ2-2	CASSVSSGYTGELFF	TGTGCCAGCAGCGTGTCTAGCGGATACACCGGGGAGCTGTTTTTT
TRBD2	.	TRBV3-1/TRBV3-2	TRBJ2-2	CASSLRLAGAGELFF	TGTGCCAGCAGCCTCCGACTAGCGGGAGCCGGGGAGCTGTTTTTT
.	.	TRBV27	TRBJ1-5	CASSPRGKEGNQPQHF	TGTGCCAGCAGTCCCCGGGGGAAAGAGGGCAATCAGCCCCAGCATTTT
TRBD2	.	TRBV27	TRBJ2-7	CASSPVGLAGVQYF	TGTGCCAGCTCGCCGGTTGGACTAGCGGGAGTGCAGTACTTC
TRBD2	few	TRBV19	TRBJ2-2	CASSIVRTSSGELFF	TGTGCCAGTAGTATAGTGAGGACTAGCTCCGGGGAGCTGTTTTTT
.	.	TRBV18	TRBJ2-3	CASSPRTPESTDTQYF	TGTGCCAGCTCACCAAGGACTCCCGAAAGCACAGATACGCAGTATTTT
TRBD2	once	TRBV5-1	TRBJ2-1	CASSSRTSGTHEQFF	TGCGCCAGCAGCTCTAGAACTAGCGGGACCCATGAGCAGTTCTTC
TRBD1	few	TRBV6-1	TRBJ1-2	CASSDGDSFYGYTF	TGTGCCAGCAGTGATGGGGACAGTTTCTATGGCTACACCTTC
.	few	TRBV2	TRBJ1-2	CASSEQGTNYGYTF	TGTGCCAGCAGTGAACAGGGTACCAACTATGGCTACACCTTC
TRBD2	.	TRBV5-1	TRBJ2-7	CASSLSGMAEQYF	TGCGCCAGCAGCTTGAGCGGGATGGCCGAGCAGTACTTC
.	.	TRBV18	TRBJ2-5	CASSSGLTQETQYF	TGTGCCAGCTCATCCGGACTGACCCAAGAGACCCAGTACTTC
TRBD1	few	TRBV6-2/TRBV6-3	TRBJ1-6	CASSYLTGENSPLHF	TGTGCCAGCAGTTACCTCACAGGGGAAAATTCACCCCTCCACTTT
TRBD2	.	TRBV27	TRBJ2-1	CASSLSVAGSNEQFF	TGTGCCAGCAGTTTGTCGGTAGCGGGTTCCAATGAGCAGTTCTTC
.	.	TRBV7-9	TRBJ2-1	CASSPGGEYNEQFF	TGTGCCAGCAGCCCTGGAGGGGAGTACAATGAGCAGTTCTTC
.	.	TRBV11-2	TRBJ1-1	CASSLDPGHAAAFF	TGTGCCAGCAGCTTAGATCCGGGACACGCTGCTGCTTTCTTT
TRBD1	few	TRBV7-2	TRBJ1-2	CASSPSPGTGYGYTF	TGTGCCAGCAGCCCTTCTCCTGGGACAGGCTATGGCTACACCTTC
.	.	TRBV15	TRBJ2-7	CATSKTRETYEQYF	TGTGCCACCAGCAAGACTAGGGAGACCTACGAGCAGTACTTC
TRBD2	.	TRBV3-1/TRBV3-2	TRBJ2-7	CASSQGTAGDGEQYF	TGTGCCAGCAGCCAAGGGACAGCGGGAGATGGAGAGCAGTACTTC
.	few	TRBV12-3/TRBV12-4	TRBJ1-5	CASSLARNQPQHF	TGTGCCAGCAGTTTAGCCAGAAATCAGCCCCAGCATTTT
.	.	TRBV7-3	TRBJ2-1	CASSLATSSYNEQFF	TGTGCCAGCAGCTTAGCAACAAGCTCCTACAATGAGCAGTTCTTC
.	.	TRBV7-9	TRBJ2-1	CASSPGFEQFF	TGTGCCAGCAGCCCAGGGTTTGAGCAGTTCTTC
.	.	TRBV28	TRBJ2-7	CASSSSAYEQYF	TGTGCCAGCAGTTCCTCGGCCTACGAGCAGTACTTC
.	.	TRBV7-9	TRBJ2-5	CASSLPARGYQETQYF	TGTGCCAGCAGCTTACCTGCGAGAGGGTACCAAGAGACCCAGTACTTC
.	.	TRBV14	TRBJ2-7	CASSRGSSYEQYF	TGTGCCAGCAGCCGCGGATCCTCCTACGAGCAGTACTTC